This entry is about one T cell receptor (beta chain). There is no known antigen for this receptor. No much larger clone exists at a distance of one base, and base qualities are not known. Measured from the cysteine to the phenylalanine, the CDR3 is 13 residues long. Just CDR3 DNA is preserved here, 39 bases in frame from base 1. Looking up the germline V gene (reference sequence) yields CDR1 LNHNV and CDR2 YYDKDF. V is clipped by 0 bases and J by 9 bases, and the sequence between their germline boundaries is 6 bases long. The sample is drawn from a study of cytomegalovirus exposure and HLA in healthy donors (dated by TCRdb to 2016 to 2017). Regarding the complete study: An earlier analysis of several hundred of the donors reported approximately 300 Gb of sequence data and 117 million unique TCR beta sequences obtained from about 179 million T cells. An early release covering 500 to 750 HLA-typed donors comprised 250 to 350 gigabases of sequencing data and around 86 million unique TCR sequences. Of the roughly 420 genotyped donors, roughly 76% were placed in the genetic ancestry cluster associated with self-reported Caucasian donors. The aim of the study was to test whether cataloging public T cell receptors could identify signatures of past pathogen exposure. The study used immunosequencing to profile the T cell repertoires of approximately 690 subjects and linked those repertoires to cytomegalovirus serostatus. Along with the 666-subject first cohort, a separate validation cohort of over 90 different subjects was used. The study combined high-throughput TCR immunosequencing, statistical association of individual TCRs with disease status, and machine learning to predict cytomegalovirus infection status. To study patterns of TCR occurrence, a later analysis re-analyzed previously published TCR beta repertoires from around 660 donors and added high-resolution HLA genotyping. Rather than using new phenotypic data, the later analysis identified candidate immune exposures from TCR beta sequences and from how often those sequences occurred across donors. In an earlier analysis of about 590 of the donors, high-throughput TCR beta sequencing was used to judge whether each TCR beta V gene segment behaved as functional or pseudogenic. Donor age, sex, ethnicity and CMV serostatus were collected together with the repertoire data. Genome-wide SNP genotypes for about three fifths of the roughly 700 donors were used in a later genetic analysis, which treated that subset as a discovery cohort. All discovery cohort repertoires had been generated on a single sequencing platform. HLA typing included class I and class II loci at four-digit resolution. The number of donors typed differed by locus, with roughly 620-630 for A, B, C, DRB1 and DQB1, around 500 for DQA1, 600 to 610 for DPA1, and roughly 450 for DPB1. Several DR-DQ haplotypes were handled as single units for association and clustering because linkage in the cohort was strong. Across 398 genotyped donors of the cohort, an average of approximately 200,000 unique TCR beta nucleotide sequences per donor were sequenced, and approximately 17% of those sequences were non-productive. Paper-wide results and their limitations: The presence/absence analyses assumed that sequencing depth was roughly uniform across donors, and that assumption may not be true. In a later analysis, HLA-associated TCR beta chains showed more clonal expansion and lower generation probabilities than non-associated chains that were equally common. Several of the top co-occurrence clusters appeared to be linked to parvovirus B19, influenza, CMV and Epstein-Barr virus, according to a later analysis. An association between a missense DCLRE1C variant and V-gene and J-gene trimming of TCR beta chains was found in a later genetic analysis and replicated in an independent cohort. The earlier analysis of 587 of the donors excluded roughly 16 rarely observed V segments, including chromosome 9 orphons, because counts were too low. Correlated functional status among segregating V segments might be attributable to linkage disequilibrium, but an unknown experimental factor could not be ruled out. The study listed over 150 TCR beta chains as associated with cytomegalovirus. A later genetic analysis reported fewer N-insertions in productive TCRs among donors in an Asian-associated ancestry cluster than the roughly 700-donor mean. In a later analysis, the rate of TCR association differed among HLA loci, with DRB1 alleles having the most associated TCRs and HLA-C alleles having the fewest. This cohort had only TCR beta chains sequenced, and the lack of alpha or paired-chain data limited which features could be detected. In vitro tests confirmed that a few of the cytomegalovirus-associated TCR beta chains recognize cytomegalovirus antigens. Because HLA typing was missing for some donors at each locus, association tests included only the typed subset. While some public TCRs were present in many individuals, most TCR sequences turned up only very rarely across donors. In a later analysis, about 17,000 TCR beta sequences were associated with specific HLA alleles at a false discovery rate of 0.05. The authors suggested that the approach could potentially be extended to other disease states and immunological phenotypes. Most CMV-associated TCR beta chains appeared to be HLA-restricted in a later analysis, and the HLA associations seemed to be driven largely by CMV exposure. The 87-base-pair reads could not distinguish some IMGT-functional V segments, including TRBV6-2 and TRBV6-3, so those segments were excluded. When HLA alleles, especially DR and DQ, strongly co-occurred, attributing TCR associations to individual alleles was difficult. In both the original and validation cohorts, the classifier was reported to diagnose cytomegalovirus status with high specificity and sensitivity. CMV serostatus was the only immune exposure information available for the cohort. An earlier analysis of approximately 570 of the donors showed that most TCR beta V segments appeared in productive rearrangements either about 90% or about 30% of the time, which broadly matched IMGT annotations. A cluster of highly shared sequence variants was judged likely to represent a technical artifact of the sequencing pipeline. A further reported finding was that TCR beta sequences accurately predicted the HLA-A and HLA-B alleles for most subjects in the first cohort.

The cohort was made up of around 720 healthy bone marrow donors. At the time of sampling, every cohort member was nominally healthy, though immune exposures that went unrecorded were likely present. The donor was CMV seropositive and belonged to the group of 250 to 350 seropositive cohort members. A peripheral blood sample was provided by each donor, and peripheral blood mononuclear cells were used for TCR beta sequencing. The Qiagen DNeasy Blood Extraction Kit was used to extract genomic DNA from the blood cell samples. To prepare the library, the immunoSEQ multiplex PCR assay was applied. A mixture of 60 forward primers for TCR Vbeta segments and 13 reverse primers for TCR Jbeta segments was used in the multiplex PCR. Amplification of the CDR3 region of rearranged TCR beta genes was performed with a multiplex PCR assay on genomic DNA. The amplified TCR beta libraries were sequenced on the Illumina HiSeq System as 87-base-pair reads. As for the original processing: Across the roughly 670 repertoires, a later analysis counted 75 million to 90 million unique TCR beta chains, some 11 million of which were shared by at least two donors. Raw reads were error-corrected and collapsed into unique sequences by a nearest-neighbor algorithm in which closely related sequences were merged to remove PCR and sequencing errors. To assign V, D and J gene segments, CDR3 sequences were aligned to IMGT reference sequences. For a sequence to be retained, at least a six-nucleotide match to both a V gene segment and a J gene segment was required. A rearrangement was called productive if the CDR3 had no stop codons and remained in frame with V and J, and every other rearrangement was called non-productive. Following IMGT convention, CDR3 was defined as the stretch from the second conserved V-encoded cysteine up to the conserved J-encoded phenylalanine. The earlier analysis of 587 of the donors excluded sequences that lacked an unambiguous match to a single V gene segment. An earlier analysis of a few hundred of the donors classified V segments as functional when productive rearrangements were above 56.7% and as segregating when the standard deviation between donors was above 5%. To diagnose cytomegalovirus status from the catalog of TCR beta chain sequences, a statistical classification framework was built. V and J gene assignment, in a later analysis, came from comparing TCR nucleotide sequences with IMGT/GENE-DB human TR gene sequences. In a later analysis, CDR3 sequences and most-parsimonious VDJ recombination scenarios were assigned using the TCRdist pipeline. In a later analysis, each TCR beta chain was defined by its CDR3 amino acid sequence together with its V-gene family, and reads lacking a unique V-gene family were excluded. A later analysis removed nearly 600 highly shared, low-generation-probability nucleotide sequences to deal with suspected cross-contamination and a sequencing artifact. In a later analysis, a clonal expansion index was calculated for each public chain from normalized within-repertoire ranks of inferred template counts. Generation probabilities in a later analysis came from a VDJ recombination model fitted to out-of-frame rearrangements, and those results were checked against IGoR. In a later analysis, TCR-TCR, TCR-HLA and TCR-CMV co-occurrence was scored with hypergeometric tests, and a repertoire-size bias correction was applied to TCR pairs. A later analysis estimated false discovery rates by permuting HLA or CMV assignments 20 times. In a later analysis, co-occurring TCRs were grouped with DBSCAN, and TCRdist sequence similarity was added when clustering was performed within HLA-allele-positive subsets. Repertoires with fewer than 30,000 or more than 120,000 public chains were left out of co-occurrence clustering, as were about 5 repertoires with anomalous nucleotide sharing. The clones in this table, taken by TCRdb from immuneACCESS, are in-frame only. Not every clone is retained; where verified, under half of the shortfall comes from an unresolved V gene, and the cause of the rest is unknown. V, J and clone size are those of that table, while D and trimming were read from the DNA. Recorded for this sample are about 160,000 clones; roughly 81% of them occurred a single time. More than 2% of the sample belongs to the ten largest clones.

Recombination linked TRBV15 to TRBJ1-6; the D gene cannot be resolved reliably. This receptor was taken from a man between 18 and 29 years old in good health and CMV-seropositive. Sequences were obtained from PBMCs. This receptor carries the CDR3 CATSRDTRSPLHF. The nucleotide sequence reads TGTGCCACCAGCAGAGATACGCGTTCACCCCTCCACTTT.